This entry lists 6 T cell receptor beta chains sequenced from one sample in a study of Ad26.COV2.S vaccination and SARS-CoV-2 variants (dated by TCRdb to about 2021). Libraries were constructed by the immunoSEQ multiplex PCR assay. TCRdb provides this immuneACCESS table in a form limited to in-frame rearrangements. Some clones are lacking; in checked studies, under half of them reflect an unresolved V gene, and why the rest are absent is not known. In this sample the table shows about 350,000 clones, 80% to 90% of which occur a single time. In total, the top ten clones hold approximately 5% of the sample. The treatment or condition label corresponds to: roughly 19 received Ad26.COV2.S at low or high dose, single or two shots; about 5 received placebo; per-sample allocation not given. For vaccine and placebo recipients, the sequenced repertoires came from samples collected on day 63 after the first injection.

The material was peripheral blood, obtained in a trial of Ad26.COV2.S vaccine versus placebo. Source of these receptors: a person between 18 and 65 years old who received the Ad26.COV2.S COVID-19 vaccine or a placebo.

This chain uses TRBV27 with TRBJ1-5; D unresolved. Germline assignment: CDR1 MNHEY and CDR2 SMNVEV (reference sequence). This CDR3 spans 14 amino acids. Trimming pared 2 bases from V and 7 bases from J, leaving 12 bases between. The CDR3 DNA is TGTGCCAGCAGTTTAGGAGGGAGTCAACAGCCCCAGCATTTT. Its translation: CASSLGGSQQPQHF.

The rearrangement links TRBV19 to TRBJ1-5; a possible D gene is TRBD1 (6 bases). Trimming pared 4 bases from V and 1 base from J, leaving 14 bases between. The germline V gene has CDR1 LNHDA and CDR2 SQIVND (reference sequence). The CDR3 is made up of 16 amino acids. CDR3 protein: CASSTRQVRSNQPQHF. Written as DNA, the CDR3 is TGTGCCAGTAGTACCAGACAGGTGAGAAGCAATCAGCCCCAGCATTTT.

The V and J genes are TRBV5-1 and TRBJ2-5; D possibly uses TRBD1 or TRBD2 (6 bases each). Trimming pared 6 bases from V and 1 base from J, leaving 16 bases between. The CDR3 covers 15 residues. Germline CDR1 SGHRS, CDR2 YFSETQ. The CDR3 reads CASIGGTTSQETQYF. CDR3 nucleotides: TGCGCCAGCATCGGAGGGACAACAAGCCAAGAGACCCAGTACTTC.

The genes are TRBV7-2 and TRBJ1-2; 12 bases agree with TRBD1. CDR3 length equals 16 residues. Trimming at V came to 1 base and at J to 5 bases, leaving 5 bases not matched to a gene. From germline, CDR1 is SGHTA and CDR2 FQGNSA. DNA for the CDR3: TGTGCCAGCAGCTTAGTGGGGGGACAGGGGGCGTATGGCTACACCTTC. This encodes CASSLVGGQGAYGYTF.

This chain links TRBV5-1 with TRBJ1-3, with 8 bases fitting TRBD1. The junction had 3 bases not matched to a gene; V was cut back by 5 bases and J by 2 bases. The CDR3 has 14 residues. CDR1 is SGHRS, CDR2 YFSETQ, per germline. The CDR3 spells CASRETGAGNTIYF. CDR3 bases: TGCGCCAGCAGAGAGACAGGGGCTGGAAACACCATATATTTT. The entire variable domain, with the rest obtained from reference TRBV5-1 and TRBJ1-3, is as follows: KAGVTQTPRYLIKTRGQQVTLSCSPISGHRSVSWYQQTPGQGLQFLFEYFSETQRNKGNFPGRFSGRQFSNSRSEMNVSTLELGDSALYLCASRETGAGNTIYFGEGSWLTVV.

J is TRBJ2-2 and V is TRBV20-1; 8 bases line up with TRBD2. After removal of 3 bases from V and 4 bases from J, the junction contained 4 bases not matched to a gene. Germline values: CDR1 DFQATT, CDR2 SNEGSKA (reference sequence). The CDR3 is 14 amino acids. The CDR3 DNA sequence: TGCAGTGCTAGTATAGCGGGGACCACCGGGGAGCTGTTTTTT. It translates to CSASIAGTTGELFF.